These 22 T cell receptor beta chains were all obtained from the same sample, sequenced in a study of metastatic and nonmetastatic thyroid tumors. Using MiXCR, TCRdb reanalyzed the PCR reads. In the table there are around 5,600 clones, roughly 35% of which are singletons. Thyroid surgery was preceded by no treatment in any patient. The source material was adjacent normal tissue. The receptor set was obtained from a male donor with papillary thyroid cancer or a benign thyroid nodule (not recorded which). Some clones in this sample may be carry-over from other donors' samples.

CDR3 in amino acids: CASSFLDRDGTEAFF. The CDR3 DNA sequence: TGTGCCAGCAGCTTCCTAGACAGGGACGGGACTGAAGCTTTCTTT. The chain employs TRBV11-2 and TRBJ1-1; TRBD1 matches at 7 bases. The CDR3 spans 15 residues. The junction had 9 bases not matched to a gene; V was cut back by 3 bases and J by 5 bases. Germline assignment: CDR1 SGHAT and CDR2 FQNNGV.

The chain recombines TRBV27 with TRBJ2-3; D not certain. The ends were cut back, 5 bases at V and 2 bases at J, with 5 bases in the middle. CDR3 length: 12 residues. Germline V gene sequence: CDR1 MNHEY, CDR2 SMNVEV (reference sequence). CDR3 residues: CASSHHTDTQYF. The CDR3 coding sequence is TGTGCCAGCAGTCACCACACAGATACGCAGTATTTT.

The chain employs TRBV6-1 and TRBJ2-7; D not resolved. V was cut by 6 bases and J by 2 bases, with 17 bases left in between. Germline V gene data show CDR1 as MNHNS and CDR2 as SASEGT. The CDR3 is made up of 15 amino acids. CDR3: CASRSPEIYPYEQYF. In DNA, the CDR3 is TGTGCCAGCAGGTCCCCTGAGATCTACCCCTACGAGCAGTACTTC.

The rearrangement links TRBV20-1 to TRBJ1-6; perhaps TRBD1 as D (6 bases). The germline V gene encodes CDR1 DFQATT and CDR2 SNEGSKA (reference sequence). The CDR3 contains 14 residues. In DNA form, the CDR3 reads TGCAGCTGGGGGGCAGGGGCAATGAATTCACCCCTCCACTTT. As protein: CSWGAGAMNSPLHF.

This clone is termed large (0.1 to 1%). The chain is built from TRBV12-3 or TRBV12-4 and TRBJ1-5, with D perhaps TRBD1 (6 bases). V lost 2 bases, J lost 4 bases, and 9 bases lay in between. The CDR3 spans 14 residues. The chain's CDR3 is CASSLLGQNQPQHF. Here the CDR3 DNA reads TGTGCCAGCAGTTTATTGGGACAAAATCAGCCCCAGCATTTT.

CDR3 residues: CASSESYDTF. Written as DNA, the CDR3 is TGTGCCAGCAGTGAATCCTACGACACCTTC. This chain links TRBV6-1 with TRBJ1-2; D gene ambiguous. The CDR3 loop spans 10 amino acids. Germline V gene data show CDR1 as MNHNS and CDR2 as SASEGT. Deletions cut 2 bases from V and 12 bases from J, with 7 bases between.

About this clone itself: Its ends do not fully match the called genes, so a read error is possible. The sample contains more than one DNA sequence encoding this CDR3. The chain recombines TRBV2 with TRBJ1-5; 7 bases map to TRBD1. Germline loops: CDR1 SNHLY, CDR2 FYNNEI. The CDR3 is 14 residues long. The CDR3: CASSRDSRNQPQHF. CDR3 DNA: TGTGCCAGCAGTAGGGACAGCAGAAATCAGCCCCAACATTTT.

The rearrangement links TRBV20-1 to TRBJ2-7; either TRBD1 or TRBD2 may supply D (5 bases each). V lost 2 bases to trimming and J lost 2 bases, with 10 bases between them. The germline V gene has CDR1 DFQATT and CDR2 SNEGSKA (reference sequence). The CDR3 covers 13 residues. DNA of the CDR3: TGCAGTGCTAGACAGGGACCTCCCTACGAGCAGTACTTC. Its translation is CSARQGPPYEQYF.

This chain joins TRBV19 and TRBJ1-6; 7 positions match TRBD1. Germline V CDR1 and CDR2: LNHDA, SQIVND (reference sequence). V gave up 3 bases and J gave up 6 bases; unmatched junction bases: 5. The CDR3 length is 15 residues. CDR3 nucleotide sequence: TGTGCCAGTAGTATGTTGGGACAGTTTAATTCACCCCTCCACTTT. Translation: CASSMLGQFNSPLHF.

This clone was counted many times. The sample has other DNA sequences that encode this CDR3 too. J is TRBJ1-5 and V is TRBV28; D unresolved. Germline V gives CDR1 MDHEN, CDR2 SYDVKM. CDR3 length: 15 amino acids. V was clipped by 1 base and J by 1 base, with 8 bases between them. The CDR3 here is CASSLSRASNQPQHF. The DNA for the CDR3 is TGTGCCAGCAGTTTATCTCGGGCAAGCAATCAGCCCCAGCATTTT.

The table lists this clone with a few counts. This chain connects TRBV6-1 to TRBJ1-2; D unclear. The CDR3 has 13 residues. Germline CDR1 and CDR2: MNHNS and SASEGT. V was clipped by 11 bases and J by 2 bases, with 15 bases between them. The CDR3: CAAFRESNYGYTF. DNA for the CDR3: TGTGCCGCCTTTCGCGAGTCAAACTATGGCTACACCTTC.

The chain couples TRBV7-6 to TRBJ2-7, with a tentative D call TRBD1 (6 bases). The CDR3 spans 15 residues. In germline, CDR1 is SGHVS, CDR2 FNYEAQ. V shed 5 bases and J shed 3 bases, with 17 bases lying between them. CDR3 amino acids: CASSPQPGVGYEQYF. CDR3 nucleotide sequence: TGTGCCAGCAGCCCCCAACCAGGGGTTGGCTACGAGCAGTACTTC.

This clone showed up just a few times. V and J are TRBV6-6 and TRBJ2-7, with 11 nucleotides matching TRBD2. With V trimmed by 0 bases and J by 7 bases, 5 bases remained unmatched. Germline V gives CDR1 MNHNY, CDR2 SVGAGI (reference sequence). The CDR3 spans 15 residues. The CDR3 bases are TGTGCCAGCAGTTACTCGACTAGCGGGATCGGAGAGCAGTACTTC. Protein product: CASSYSTSGIGEQYF.

CDR3 sequence: CASSLWGSPGSYEQYF. In DNA form, the CDR3 reads TGTGCCAGCAGTTTATGGGGGAGTCCGGGCTCCTACGAGCAGTACTTC. This chain links TRBV28 with TRBJ2-7; TRBD2 is a possible D gene (5 bases). The V gene's germline CDR1 is MDHEN and CDR2 SYDVKM. The CDR3 consists of 16 residues. The ends were cut back, 0 bases at V and 0 bases at J, with 12 bases in the middle.

CDR3: CASTYSNQPQHF. CDR3 DNA: TGTGCCAGCACATATAGCAATCAGCCCCAGCATTTT. This chain connects TRBV12-3 or TRBV12-4 to TRBJ1-5; D gene unclear. This CDR3 comprises 12 residues. Trimming removed 7 bases from V and 0 bases from J, with 4 bases in between.

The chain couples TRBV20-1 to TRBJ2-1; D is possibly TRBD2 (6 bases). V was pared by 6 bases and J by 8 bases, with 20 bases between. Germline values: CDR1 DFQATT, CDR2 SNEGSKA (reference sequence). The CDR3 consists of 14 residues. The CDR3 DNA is TGCAGTGCCAGGGACTCCCTCTCGGGCCATGAGCAGTTCTTC. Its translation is CSARDSLSGHEQFF.

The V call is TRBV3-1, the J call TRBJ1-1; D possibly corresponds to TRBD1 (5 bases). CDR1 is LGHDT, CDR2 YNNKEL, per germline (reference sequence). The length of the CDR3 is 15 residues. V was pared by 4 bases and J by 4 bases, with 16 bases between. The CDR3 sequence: CASSPRRGGGTEAFF. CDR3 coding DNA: TGTGCCAGCAGCCCCCGACGGGGGGGAGGCACTGAAGCTTTCTTT.

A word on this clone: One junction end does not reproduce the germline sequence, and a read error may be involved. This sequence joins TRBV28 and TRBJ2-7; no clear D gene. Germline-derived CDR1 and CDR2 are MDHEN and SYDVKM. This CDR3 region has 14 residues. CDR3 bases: TGTGCCAGCAGACCATCCGGTGGGCTGCGAGAGCAGCACTTC. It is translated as CASRPSGGLREQHF.

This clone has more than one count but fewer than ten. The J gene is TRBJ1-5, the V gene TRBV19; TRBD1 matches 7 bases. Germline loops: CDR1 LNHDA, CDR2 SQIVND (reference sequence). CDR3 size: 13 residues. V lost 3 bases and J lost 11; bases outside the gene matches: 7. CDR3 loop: CASSMDRFMSQHF. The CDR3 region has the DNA TGTGCCAGTAGTATGGACAGGTTCATGTCCCAGCATTTT.

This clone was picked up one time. As DNA, the CDR3 is TGCGCCAGCAGCTTGCGGACAGGGGGCCAAGAGACCCAGTACTTC. Translated: CASSLRTGGQETQYF. The V call is TRBV5-1, the J call TRBJ2-5, with 10 positions matching TRBD1. V shed 1 base, J shed 1 base, and the junction held 1 base outside the gene matches. Germline-derived CDR1 and CDR2 are SGHRS and YFSETQ. The CDR3 is 15 residues long.

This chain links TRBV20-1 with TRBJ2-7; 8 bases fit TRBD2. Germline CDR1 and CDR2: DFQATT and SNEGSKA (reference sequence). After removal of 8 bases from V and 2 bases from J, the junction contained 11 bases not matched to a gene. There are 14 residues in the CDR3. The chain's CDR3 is CSSPRAGEAYEQYF. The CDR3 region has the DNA TGCAGTTCTCCCCGAGCGGGAGAAGCCTACGAGCAGTACTTC.

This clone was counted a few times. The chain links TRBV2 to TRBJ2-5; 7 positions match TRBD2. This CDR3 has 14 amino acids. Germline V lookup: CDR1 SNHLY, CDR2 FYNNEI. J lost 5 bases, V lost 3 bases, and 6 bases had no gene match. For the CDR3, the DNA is TGTGCCAGCAGTGAGCCCCGGGGAGGGGAGACCCAGTACTTC. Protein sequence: CASSEPRGGETQYF.